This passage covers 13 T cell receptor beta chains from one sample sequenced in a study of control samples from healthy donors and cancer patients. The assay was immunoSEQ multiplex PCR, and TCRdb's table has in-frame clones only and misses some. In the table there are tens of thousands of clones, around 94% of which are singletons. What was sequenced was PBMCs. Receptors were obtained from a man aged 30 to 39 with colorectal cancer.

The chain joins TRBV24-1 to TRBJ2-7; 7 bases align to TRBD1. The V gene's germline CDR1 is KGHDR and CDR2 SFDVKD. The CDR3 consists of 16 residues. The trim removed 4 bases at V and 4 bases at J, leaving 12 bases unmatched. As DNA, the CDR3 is TGTGCCACCAGTGACTCCCGACAGGGTTGGGGATACGAGCAGTACTTC. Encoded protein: CATSDSRQGWGYEQYF.

The DNA for the CDR3 is TGTGCCAGCACCTCGCCGGGACAGGGGGATTCACCCCTCCACTTT. Encoded protein: CASTSPGQGDSPLHF. The J gene is TRBJ1-6, the V gene TRBV6-6, with 11 bases fitting TRBD1. Germline V lookup: CDR1 MNHNY, CDR2 SVGAGI (reference sequence). Losses at the gene ends were 7 bases for V and 8 bases for J; bases not matched to a gene: 7. This CDR3 has 15 amino acids.

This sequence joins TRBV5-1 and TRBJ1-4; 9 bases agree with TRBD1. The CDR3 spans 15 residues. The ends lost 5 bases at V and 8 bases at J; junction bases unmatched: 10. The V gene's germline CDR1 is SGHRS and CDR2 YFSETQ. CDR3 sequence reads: CASRDRGQPTEKLFF. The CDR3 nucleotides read TGCGCCAGCAGGGACAGGGGACAACCCACCGAAAAACTGTTTTTT.

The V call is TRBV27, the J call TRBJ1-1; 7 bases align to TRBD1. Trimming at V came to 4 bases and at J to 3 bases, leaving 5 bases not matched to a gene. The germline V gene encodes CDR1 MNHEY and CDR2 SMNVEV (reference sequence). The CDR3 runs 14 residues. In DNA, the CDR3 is TGTGCCAGCAGTTCCAGACAGGGATACACTGAAGCTTTCTTT. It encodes CASSSRQGYTEAFF.

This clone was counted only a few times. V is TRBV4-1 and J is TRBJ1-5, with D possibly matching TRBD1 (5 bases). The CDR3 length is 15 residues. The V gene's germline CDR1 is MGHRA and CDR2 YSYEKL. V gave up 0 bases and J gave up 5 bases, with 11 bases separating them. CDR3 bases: TGCGCCAGCAGCCAAGATCGGCAGGGCCATCAGCCCCAGCATTTT. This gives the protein CASSQDRQGHQPQHF.

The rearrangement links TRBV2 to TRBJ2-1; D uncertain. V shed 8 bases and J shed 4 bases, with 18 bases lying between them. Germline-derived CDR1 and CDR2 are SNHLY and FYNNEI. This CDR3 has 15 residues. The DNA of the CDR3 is TGTGCCAGCGTTGCGGTCGGTTCTACATACAATGAGCAGTTCTTC. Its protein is CASVAVGSTYNEQFF.

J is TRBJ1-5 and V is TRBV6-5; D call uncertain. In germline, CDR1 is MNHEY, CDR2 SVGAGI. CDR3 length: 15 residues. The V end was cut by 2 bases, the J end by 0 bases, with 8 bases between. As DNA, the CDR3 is TGTGCCAGCAGTTACAACCGGTATAGCAATCAGCCCCAGCATTTT. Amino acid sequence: CASSYNRYSNQPQHF.

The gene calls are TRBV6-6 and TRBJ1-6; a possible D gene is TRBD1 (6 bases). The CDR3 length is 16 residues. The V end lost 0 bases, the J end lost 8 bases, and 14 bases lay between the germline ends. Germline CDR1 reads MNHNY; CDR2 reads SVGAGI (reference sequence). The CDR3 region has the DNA TGTGCCAGCAGTTACTCCCTCGGACCAGGGGATTCACCCCTCCACTTT. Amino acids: CASSYSLGPGDSPLHF.

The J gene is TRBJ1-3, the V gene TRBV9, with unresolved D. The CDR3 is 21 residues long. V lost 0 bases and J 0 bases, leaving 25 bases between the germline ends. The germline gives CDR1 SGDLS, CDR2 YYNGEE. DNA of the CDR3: TGTGCCAGCAGCGTAGACCCCAACGTAGGACGTAGGTTGAGCTCTGGAAACACCATATATTTT. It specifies CASSVDPNVGRRLSSGNTIYF.

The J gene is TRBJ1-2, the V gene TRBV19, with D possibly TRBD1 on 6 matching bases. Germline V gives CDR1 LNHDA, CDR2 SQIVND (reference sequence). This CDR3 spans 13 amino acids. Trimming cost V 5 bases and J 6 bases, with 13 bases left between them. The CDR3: CASSSPGGDGYTF. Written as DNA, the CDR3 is TGTGCCAGTAGTTCACCGGGGGGCGATGGCTACACCTTC.

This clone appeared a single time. The CDR3 region is CASKTRGIGEKLFF. Written as DNA, the CDR3 is TGTGCCAGTAAAACCAGGGGTATTGGTGAAAAACTGTTTTTT. The chain is built from TRBV19 and TRBJ1-4; TRBD1 is a possible D gene (6 bases). The CDR3 has 14 amino acids. The V gene's germline CDR1 is LNHDA and CDR2 SQIVND (reference sequence). V was pared by 7 bases and J by 7 bases, with 16 bases between.

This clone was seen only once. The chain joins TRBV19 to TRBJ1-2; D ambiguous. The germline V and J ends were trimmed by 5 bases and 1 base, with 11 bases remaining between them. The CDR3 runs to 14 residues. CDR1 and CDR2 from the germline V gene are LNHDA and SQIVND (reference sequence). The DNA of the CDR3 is TGTGCCAGTAGTCCCTCGAATTTTAACTATGGCTACACCTTC. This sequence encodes CASSPSNFNYGYTF.

The CDR3 region has the DNA TGTGCCAGCAGTTACGGGATATATGGCTACACCTTC. Protein sequence: CASSYGIYGYTF. The J gene is TRBJ1-2, the V gene TRBV6-2 or TRBV6-3; no firm D call. This CDR3 has 12 amino acids. From germline, CDR1 is MNHEY and CDR2 SVGEGT. Trimming shortened V by 2 bases and J by 5 bases, and 6 bases separated the two germline ends.